This TCR beta chain comes out of a study of cytomegalovirus exposure and HLA in healthy donors. Study observations and caveats: The study labeled 164 TCR beta chains cytomegalovirus-associated. The classifier was said to identify cytomegalovirus status with high specificity and sensitivity. First-cohort TCR clusters were later found to tend to co-occur in the 120 validation repertoires.

Profiling relied on immunoSEQ multiplex PCR, and the TCRdb table lists in-frame clones only, not all of them. The sample holds 170,000 or so clones, about 85% seen once. From germline, CDR1 is KGHSH and CDR2 LQKENI. V gave up 3 bases and J gave up 4 bases; unmatched junction bases: 7. The CDR3 extends over 15 amino acids. Comments on this clone: Its target is not known.

The donors were part of the approximately 130-subject validation cohort, which stood apart from the roughly 670-subject first cohort. V is TRBV18 and J is TRBJ2-7; 9 bases line up with TRBD2. Sequencing input: PBMCs. This receptor was obtained from a man younger than 35 in good health and CMV-seropositive. The CDR3 is CASSPGGTSFYEQYF. The DNA for the CDR3 is TGTGCCAGCTCACCGGGAGGGACTAGCTTTTACGAGCAGTACTTC.